Listed below are T cell receptor beta chains from one sample, sequenced in a study of shared clonotypes between healthy human individuals. Libraries were prepared by immunoSEQ multiplex PCR; TCRdb keeps only in-frame clonotypes and omits some of them. This table has approximately 710,000 clones, about 90% appearing once. The sequenced material came from memory CD8+ T cells from PBMCs. The receptor source for this set is a man aged 18 to 30 in good health. Some clones in this sample may be carry-over from other donors' samples. The CDR3 runs from the conserved cysteine through the conserved F or W. The order of the fields is V gene, clone size, D gene, J gene, CDR3 protein, CDR3 DNA. The D gene is left open where the match is weak. Some rows have no size entry. The others give once, few or many, or a class for an expanded clone.

TRBV13	.	.	TRBJ2-7	CASSFPSVSYEQYF	TGTGCCAGCAGCTTCCCGTCCGTATCCTACGAGCAGTACTTC
TRBV21-1	.	.	TRBJ1-5	CASSKVKQPQHF	TGTGCCAGCAGCAAAGTTAAGCAGCCCCAGCATTTT
TRBV6-5	.	.	TRBJ1-1	CASSGGNTEAFF	TGTGCCAGCAGTGGCGGGAACACTGAAGCTTTCTTT
TRBV15	.	TRBD1	TRBJ1-5	CATTRDREGVQPQHF	TGTGCCACCACCCGGGACAGGGAAGGAGTTCAGCCCCAGCATTTT
TRBV6-5	.	.	TRBJ1-2	CASSYSRFTYYGYTF	TGTGCCAGCAGTTACTCGAGATTTACCTACTATGGCTACACCTTC
TRBV29-1	.	TRBD2	TRBJ2-7	CSVRLAEKYYEQYF	TGCAGCGTAAGACTAGCGGAAAAATACTACGAGCAGTACTTC
TRBV4-1	few	.	TRBJ2-7	CASSPKNPGYEQYF	TGCGCCAGCAGCCCCAAGAATCCAGGTTACGAGCAGTACTTC
TRBV2	.	TRBD1	TRBJ1-2	CAIVWQGDDYGYTF	TGTGCCATTGTTTGGCAGGGGGATGACTATGGCTACACCTTC
TRBV28	.	.	TRBJ1-5	CASRVENQPQHF	TGTGCCAGCAGAGTCGAGAATCAGCCCCAGCATTTT
TRBV10-3	.	TRBD2	TRBJ2-5	CAINGALAGVEGGKTQYF	TGTGCCATCAACGGGGCCTTAGCGGGAGTGGAAGGAGGGAAGACCCAGTACTTC
TRBV5-8	.	TRBD1	TRBJ2-7	CASSFDQGAYEQYF	TGTGCCAGCAGCTTTGATCAGGGGGCCTACGAGCAGTACTTC
TRBV2	.	.	TRBJ2-1	CASSVQLYPGVDDNEQFF	TGTGCCAGCAGTGTACAGCTCTATCCGGGAGTAGACGACAATGAGCAGTTCTTC
TRBV4-1	once	.	TRBJ2-2	CASSQDRTGVLTGELFF	TGCGCCAGCAGCCAAGATAGGACGGGAGTGTTGACCGGGGAGCTGTTTTTT
TRBV5-4	.	.	TRBJ2-7	CASSLSGEVPHEQYF	TGTGCCAGCAGCTTGTCGGGAGAGGTCCCCCACGAGCAGTACTTC
TRBV14	.	.	TRBJ1-1	CASSQRKAFF	TGTGCCAGCAGCCAAAGGAAAGCTTTCTTT
TRBV14	.	.	TRBJ2-1	CASSQGGELGSYNEQFF	TGTGCCAGCAGCCAAGGCGGCGAATTAGGCTCCTACAATGAGCAGTTCTTC
TRBV19	.	.	TRBJ1-5	CASSTGSNQPQHF	TGTGCCAGTAGTACTGGTAGCAATCAGCCCCAGCATTTT
TRBV19	.	TRBD1	TRBJ1-1	CASSRQGTENTEAFF	TGTGCCAGTAGTAGACAAGGGACAGAAAACACTGAAGCTTTCTTT
TRBV18	.	TRBD1	TRBJ2-1	CASSPPDRGTSTEQFF	TGTGCCAGCTCACCACCTGACAGGGGAACTAGCACTGAGCAGTTCTTC
TRBV7-9	.	.	TRBJ2-3	CASSPSRTEDTQYF	TGTGCCAGCAGCCCGTCCCGGACGGAAGATACGCAGTATTTT
TRBV27	.	.	TRBJ2-1	CASSLRTAYNEQFF	TGTGCCAGCAGTTTAAGGACAGCCTACAATGAGCAGTTCTTC
TRBV7-9	.	.	TRBJ1-2	CASSPAQGNGYTF	TGTGCCAGCAGCCCCGCCCAGGGAAATGGCTACACCTTC
TRBV25-1	.	.	TRBJ2-5	CASSESGAVLQYF	TGTGCCAGCAGTGAATCAGGGGCCGTCCTACAGTACTTC
TRBV4-1	.	TRBD1	TRBJ2-1	CASSLQMGTGSYNEQFF	TGCGCCAGCAGCCTCCAGATGGGGACAGGGTCCTACAATGAGCAGTTCTTC
TRBV14	.	.	TRBJ2-1	CASSQGIYEQFF	TGTGCCAGCAGCCAAGGCATCTATGAGCAGTTCTTC
TRBV29-1	.	.	TRBJ2-1	CSVEDGAPFF	TGCAGCGTGGAGGACGGGGCGCCGTTCTTC
TRBV13	.	.	TRBJ2-7	CASSLGVGWVHEQYF	TGTGCCAGCAGCTTAGGTGTAGGGTGGGTCCACGAGCAGTACTTC
TRBV30	.	.	TRBJ2-5	CAWSGYQETQYF	TGTGCCTGGAGTGGGTACCAAGAGACCCAGTACTTC
TRBV27	.	TRBD2	TRBJ2-1	CASSPSGTSGNYNEQFF	TGTGCCAGCAGTCCCTCCGGGACTAGCGGGAACTACAATGAGCAGTTCTTC
TRBV27	.	TRBD2	TRBJ2-1	CASTSRVAGGPNEQFF	TGTGCCAGCACTTCTCGAGTGGCGGGAGGGCCAAATGAGCAGTTCTTC
TRBV29-1	once	TRBD1	TRBJ2-2	CSGRDRVDTGELFF	TGCAGCGGCCGGGACAGGGTTGATACCGGGGAGCTGTTTTTT
TRBV29-1	few	.	TRBJ1-2	CAGRSNYGYTF	TGCGCAGGGCGGTCTAACTATGGCTACACCTTC
TRBV19	.	.	TRBJ1-5	CASSMPGMGPDQPQHF	TGTGCCAGTAGTATGCCCGGAATGGGCCCTGATCAGCCCCAGCATTTT
TRBV27	.	.	TRBJ2-7	CASSLGQSYEQYF	TGTGCCAGCAGTTTAGGTCAGTCCTACGAGCAGTACTTC
TRBV28	.	.	TRBJ1-6	CASRGSSYNSPLHF	TGTGCCAGCAGGGGCAGCTCCTATAATTCACCCCTCCACTTT
TRBV6-1	.	.	TRBJ1-1	CASSVRGMNTEAFF	TGTGCCAGCAGTGTAAGGGGGATGAACACTGAAGCTTTCTTT
TRBV18	.	.	TRBJ2-2	CASSPLDSRAGELFF	TGTGCCAGCTCACCCTTGGACAGTAGGGCCGGGGAGCTGTTTTTT
TRBV13	.	.	TRBJ2-7	CASSINSNLYEQYF	TGTGCCAGCAGCATAAACTCAAATCTCTACGAGCAGTACTTC
TRBV13	.	.	TRBJ1-4	CASSLDGRRGKLFF	TGTGCCAGCAGCTTAGACGGGCGTCGGGGAAAACTGTTTTTT
TRBV5-1	.	.	TRBJ2-7	CASSLSSYEQYF	TGCGCCAGCAGCCTGAGCTCCTACGAGCAGTACTTC
TRBV4-1	.	TRBD1	TRBJ2-7	CASSQDKTGGNYEQYF	TGCGCCAGCAGCCAAGATAAGACAGGGGGCAACTACGAGCAGTACTTC
TRBV7-2	.	.	TRBJ2-7	CASRTGRAYEQYF	TGTGCCAGCAGGACCGGGCGGGCCTACGAGCAGTACTTC
TRBV4-3	.	.	TRBJ2-5	CASSQDSEETQYF	TGCGCCAGCAGCCAAGATTCAGAAGAGACCCAGTACTTC
TRBV5-1	.	.	TRBJ2-3	CASSLYGRGRTDTQYF	TGCGCCAGCAGCTTGTACGGCAGGGGTCGGACAGATACGCAGTATTTT
TRBV4-2	.	.	TRBJ2-7	CASSPLRISSYEQYF	TGTGCCAGCAGCCCGCTCCGGATTAGCTCCTACGAGCAGTACTTC
TRBV7-8	.	.	TRBJ2-5	CASSLAGWRETQYF	TGTGCCAGCAGCTTAGCCGGATGGAGGGAGACCCAGTACTTC
TRBV7-3	.	.	TRBJ2-1	CASSFDGGPGEQFF	TGTGCCAGCAGCTTCGACGGCGGTCCTGGGGAGCAGTTCTTC
TRBV28	.	TRBD2	TRBJ2-1	CASSLGIGSGVYNEQFF	TGTGCCAGCAGTTTAGGTATAGGAAGCGGGGTATACAATGAGCAGTTCTTC
TRBV27	.	.	TRBJ1-1	CASSLSAGYTEAFF	TGTGCCAGCAGTTTATCGGCAGGGTACACTGAAGCTTTCTTT
TRBV19	.	.	TRBJ2-3	CASSISATPTDTQYF	TGTGCCAGTAGTATATCTGCTACCCCAACAGATACGCAGTATTTT
TRBV4-1	.	.	TRBJ2-7	CASSQAGSYEQYF	TGCGCCAGCAGCCAAGCGGGGTCGTACGAGCAGTACTTC
TRBV7-9	.	.	TRBJ1-1	CASSFLQGRDTEAFF	TGTGCCAGCAGCTTTTTACAGGGAAGGGACACTGAAGCTTTCTTT
TRBV6-1	.	.	TRBJ2-7	CASSDRHGTYEQYF	TGTGCCAGCAGTGACCGACATGGGACCTACGAGCAGTACTTC
TRBV11-2	.	TRBD2	TRBJ2-3	CASSPMTSTGTDTQYF	TGTGCCAGCAGCCCAATGACTAGCACGGGTACAGATACGCAGTATTTT
TRBV5-4	.	TRBD1	TRBJ2-7	CASSLSVTGADEQYF	TGTGCCAGCAGCTTGTCAGTGACAGGGGCCGACGAGCAGTACTTC
TRBV14	.	TRBD2	TRBJ2-7	CASSQGSTRTSGLLEQYF	TGTGCCAGCAGCCAAGGTAGCACCAGGACTAGCGGCCTATTGGAGCAGTACTTC
TRBV6-1	.	.	TRBJ1-2	CASSELKPIYGYTF	TGTGCCAGCAGTGAACTGAAACCGATCTATGGCTACACCTTC
TRBV27	.	TRBD1	TRBJ2-4	CASSFLLGGQGDIQYF	TGTGCCAGCAGTTTCTTATTGGGAGGACAGGGAGACATTCAGTACTTC
TRBV9	.	.	TRBJ2-1	CASSVAKGGTSYNEQFF	TGTGCCAGCAGCGTAGCTAAGGGGGGAACCTCCTACAATGAGCAGTTCTTC